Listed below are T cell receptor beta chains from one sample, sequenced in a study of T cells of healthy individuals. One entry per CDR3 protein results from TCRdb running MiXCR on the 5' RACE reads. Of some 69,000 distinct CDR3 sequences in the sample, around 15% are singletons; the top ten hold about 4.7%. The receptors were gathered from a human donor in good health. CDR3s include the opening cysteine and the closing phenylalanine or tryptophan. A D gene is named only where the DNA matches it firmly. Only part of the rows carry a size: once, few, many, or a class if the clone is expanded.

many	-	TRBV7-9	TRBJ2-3	CASRAGRTDTQYF	TGTGCCAGCAGAGCAGGGCGCACAGATACGCAGTATTTT
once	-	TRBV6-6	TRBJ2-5	CASRSQTVQETQYF	TGTGCCAGCAGAAGCCAGACGGTTCAAGAGACCCAGTACTTC
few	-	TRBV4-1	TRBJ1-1	CASSLVEGDEAFF	TGCGCCAGCAGCCTTGTAGAAGGGGATGAAGCTTTCTTT
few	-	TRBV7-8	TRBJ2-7	CASSLDREQYF	TGTGCCAGCAGCTTGGATCGCGAGCAGTACTTC
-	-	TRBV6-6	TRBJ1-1	CASVPSKSNLEAFF	TGTGCCAGCGTTCCCTCCAAGAGTAACCTTGAAGCTTTCTTT
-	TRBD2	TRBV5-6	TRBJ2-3	CASSVGTSGRTDTQYF	TGTGCCAGCAGCGTTGGGACTAGCGGGAGGACAGATACGCAGTATTTT
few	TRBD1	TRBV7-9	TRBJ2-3	CASSSAPGTEGTDTQYF	TGTGCCAGCAGCTCTGCCCCCGGGACAGAGGGCACAGATACGCAGTATTTT
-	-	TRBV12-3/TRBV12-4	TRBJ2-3	CASSYLGQGISTQYF	TGTGCCAGCAGTTACCTGGGTCAGGGGATAAGTACGCAGTATTTT
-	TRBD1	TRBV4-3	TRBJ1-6	CASSQAGQGNSPLHF	TGCGCCAGCAGCCAAGCTGGACAGGGTAATTCACCCCTCCACTTT
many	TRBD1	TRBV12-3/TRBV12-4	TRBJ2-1	CASSFGTGKFF	TGTGCCAGCAGTTTCGGGACAGGGAAATTCTTC
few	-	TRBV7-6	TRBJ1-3	CASSPGVRNTIYF	TGTGCCAGCAGCCCTGGGGTTAGAAACACCATATATTTT
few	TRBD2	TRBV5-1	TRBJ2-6	CASSPRAGVSGANVLTF	TGCGCCAGCAGTCCCCGGGCGGGAGTTTCTGGGGCCAACGTCCTGACTTTC
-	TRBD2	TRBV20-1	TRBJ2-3	CSGVLPGLAITDTQYF	TGCAGTGGCGTCCTACCGGGACTAGCGATTACAGATACGCAGTATTTT
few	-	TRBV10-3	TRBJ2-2	CAISDSGTSLTGELFF	TGTGCCATCAGTGATTCCGGGACTTCTCTCACCGGGGAGCTGTTTTTT
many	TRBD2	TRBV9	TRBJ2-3	CASSVASGRTDTQYF	TGTGCCAGCAGCGTAGCTAGCGGCCGCACAGATACGCAGTATTTT
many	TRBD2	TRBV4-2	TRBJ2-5	CASSQATGTRTSQYF	TGTGCCAGCAGCCAAGCAACCGGGACTAGAACTTCCCAGTACTTC
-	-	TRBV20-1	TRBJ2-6	CSARMTGHTSGANVLTF	TGCAGTGCTAGAATGACCGGCCACACATCTGGGGCCAACGTCCTGACTTTC
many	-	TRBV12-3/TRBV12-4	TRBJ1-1	CASIRQRNTEAFF	TGTGCCAGCATTAGACAGCGGAACACTGAAGCTTTCTTT
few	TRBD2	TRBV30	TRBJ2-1	CASQGSSGGSYNEQFF	TGTGCCTCCCAGGGGTCTAGCGGGGGCTCCTACAATGAGCAGTTCTTC
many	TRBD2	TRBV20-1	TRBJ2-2	CSAKREVDTGELFF	TGCAGTGCAAAGCGGGAGGTGGACACCGGGGAGCTGTTTTTT
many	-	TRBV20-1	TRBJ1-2	CSASRTSGPGGYTF	TGCAGTGCTAGCCGGACTTCAGGTCCAGGTGGCTACACCTTC
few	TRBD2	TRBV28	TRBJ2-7	CAITGGKDFYEQYF	TGTGCCATCACGGGGGGGAAAGACTTCTACGAGCAGTACTTC
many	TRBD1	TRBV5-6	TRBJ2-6	CASSPYRDRGLFLSGANVLTF	TGTGCCAGCAGCCCCTATAGGGACAGGGGGCTATTCCTCTCTGGGGCCAACGTCCTGACTTTC
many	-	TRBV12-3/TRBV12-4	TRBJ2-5	CASSPQWGSETQYF	TGTGCCAGCAGTCCTCAGTGGGGCTCAGAGACCCAGTACTTC
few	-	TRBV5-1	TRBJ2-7	CASSPEPATVDYEQYF	TGCGCCAGCAGCCCTGAGCCAGCCACCGTTGACTACGAGCAGTACTTC
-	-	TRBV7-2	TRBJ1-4	CASSTRDFGYEKLFF	TGTGCCAGCAGCACGAGGGACTTCGGCTATGAAAAACTGTTTTTT
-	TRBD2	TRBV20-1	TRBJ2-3	CSALTSGRARADTQYF	TGCAGTGCTTTAACTAGCGGGAGGGCCAGGGCAGATACGCAGTATTTT
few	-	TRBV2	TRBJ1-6	CASNRQSSYNSPLHF	TGTGCCAGCAACCGACAGAGCTCCTATAATTCACCCCTCCACTTT
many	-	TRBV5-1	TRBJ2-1	CASSVNLSGEQFF	TGCGCCAGCAGCGTTAACCTTTCGGGAGAGCAGTTCTTC
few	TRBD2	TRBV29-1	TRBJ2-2	CSVVDGRAGIGELFF	TGCAGCGTTGTCGACGGGAGGGCCGGGATCGGGGAGCTGTTTTTT
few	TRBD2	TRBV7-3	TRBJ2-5	CASSLVGGGLQETQYF	TGTGCCAGCAGCTTGGTGGGCGGGGGGCTCCAAGAGACCCAGTACTTC
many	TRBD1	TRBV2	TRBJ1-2	CASRSVGGQRAYGYTF	TGTGCCAGCAGGAGCGTTGGGGGACAGAGGGCATATGGCTACACCTTC
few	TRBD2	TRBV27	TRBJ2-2	CASSSGLALAGELFF	TGTGCCAGCAGTTCGGGACTAGCTTTGGCCGGGGAGCTGTTTTTT
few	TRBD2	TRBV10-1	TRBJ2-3	CASSAGTLGTDTQYF	TGCGCCAGCTCAGCGGGGACGTTAGGCACAGATACGCAGTATTTT
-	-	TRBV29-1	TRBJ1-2	CSVETGGAYGYTF	TGCAGCGTGGAGACGGGGGGGGCCTATGGCTACACCTTC
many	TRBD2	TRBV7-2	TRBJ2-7	CASSSKTSGVYEQYF	TGTGCCAGCAGCTCTAAGACTAGCGGGGTCTACGAGCAGTACTTC
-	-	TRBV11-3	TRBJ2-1	CASSLGGASTNEQFF	TGTGCCAGCAGCCTAGGGGGGGCCTCCACCAATGAGCAGTTCTTC
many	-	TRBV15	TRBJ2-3	CATSSWGADTQYF	TGTGCCACCAGCTCCTGGGGGGCGGATACGCAGTATTTT
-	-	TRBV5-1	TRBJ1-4	CASSLVSLEKLFF	TGCGCCAGCAGCTTGGTCTCGTTGGAAAAACTGTTTTTT